The clone carrying this TCR beta chain was found a few times. This specimen belongs to a study of metastatic and nonmetastatic thyroid tumors. Using MiXCR, TCRdb reanalyzed the PCR reads. The sample carries about 19,000 clones, just over 25% recorded once. Deletions cut 10 bases from V and 2 bases from J, with 19 bases between. CDR1 and CDR2 from the germline V gene are MNHEY and SMNVEV (reference sequence). The CDR3 sequence is 15 residues long. No patient had received any treatment before thyroid surgery. This clonotype was obtained from a male donor with papillary thyroid cancer or a benign thyroid nodule (not recorded which). Some clones in this sample may be carry-over from other donors' samples. Sequencing was done on a sample of blood. The genes are TRBV27 and TRBJ2-3; no reliable D call. Here the CDR3 reads CATRPLRTDTDTQYF. In nucleotides, the CDR3 is TGTGCCACCCGCCCCCTTCGGACGGACACAGATACGCAGTATTTT.